These T cell receptor beta chains were read from a single sample in a study of blood T cell repertoires in COVID-19. Only in-frame clones appear in the TCRdb table, and some are missing; sequencing was by immunoSEQ multiplex PCR. This table has more than 300,000 clones, 87% appearing once. Sequenced: peripheral blood. All receptors derive from a woman aged 45-59 years with COVID-19, enrolled during active disease. Both conserved end residues are part of each CDR3. The D gene is left open where the match is weak. Clone size is given for some rows only: seen once, a few or many times, or a class if the clone is expanded.

>TRBJ2-5|TRBV6-6|once|.
TGTGCCAGCAGTCCTCTAGCTCCCCAAGAGACCCAGTACTTC
CASSPLAPQETQYF
>TRBJ2-1|TRBV4-1|.|.
TGCGCCAGCACACCAAGACAGGAGAGCTCCTACAATGAGCAGTTCTTC
CASTPRQESSYNEQFF
>TRBJ2-3|TRBV4-1|.|TRBD2
TGCGCCAGCCTAGGTAGCGGGAGGACAGATACGCAGTATTTT
CASLGSGRTDTQYF
>TRBJ2-7|TRBV4-2|.|TRBD2
TGTGCCAGCAGCCATCCCGGACTAGCGAGCTACGAGCAGTACTTC
CASSHPGLASYEQYF
>TRBJ2-1|TRBV24-1|.|TRBD1
TGTGCCACCAGTGCGTTACAGGGGGCGAATGAGCAGTTCTTC
CATSALQGANEQFF
>TRBJ1-1|TRBV10-1|once|TRBD1
TGCGCCAGCACCTACAGGGGAACGAACACTGAAGCTTTCTTT
CASTYRGTNTEAFF
>TRBJ2-3|TRBV2|.|.
TGTGCCAGCAGAACTAGCTCCCTTCCCACAGATACGCAGTATTTT
CASRTSSLPTDTQYF
>TRBJ2-3|TRBV20-1|.|.
TGCAGTGCTAGTACTAGCACAGATACGCAGTATTTT
CSASTSTDTQYF
>TRBJ2-5|TRBV18|once|TRBD1
TGTGCCAGCTCACCAGGGACAGGTGGGGAGGAGACCCAGTACTTC
CASSPGTGGEETQYF
>TRBJ2-7|TRBV27|.|.
TGTGCCAGCAGCCTGACACCCTCCTACGAGCAGTACTTC
CASSLTPSYEQYF
>TRBJ1-1|TRBV3-1/TRBV3-2|.|.
TGTGCCAGCAGCGACCAGGGCTTATTAATGAACACTGAAGCTTTCTTT
CASSDQGLLMNTEAFF
>TRBJ1-2|TRBV19|.|TRBD1
TGTGCCAGTAGTCCCTACGGGACAGGGGACTATGGCTACACCTTC
CASSPYGTGDYGYTF
>TRBJ2-5|TRBV27|.|TRBD2
TGTGCCAGCATGACTAGCGGGAGGGCCGTAGAGACCCAGTACTTC
CASMTSGRAVETQYF
>TRBJ1-5|TRBV3-1/TRBV3-2|.|TRBD1
TGTGCCAGCAGCCAACAGGGGGTCCGCAATCAGCCCCAGCATTTT
CASSQQGVRNQPQHF
>TRBJ2-5|TRBV28|.|TRBD1
TGTGCCAGCAGAACAATGACAGGGAAAGAGACCCAGTACTTC
CASRTMTGKETQYF
>TRBJ1-4|TRBV5-1|.|.
TGCGCCAGCAGCTTAGGCAGGGTCCAAGAAAAACTGTTTTTT
CASSLGRVQEKLFF
>TRBJ2-7|TRBV7-2|few|.
TGTGCCAGCAGCTTAGACAGCAGCTCCTACGAGCAGTACTTC
CASSLDSSSYEQYF
>TRBJ2-1|TRBV7-6|.|TRBD1
TGTGCCAGCAGCTTAGGGGCAGGGGGCCCCAATGAGCAGTTCTTC
CASSLGAGGPNEQFF
>TRBJ2-7|TRBV19|.|.
TGTGCCAGCGCTCCGGGGAGACCCTCCTACGAGCAGTACTTC
CASAPGRPSYEQYF
>TRBJ1-4|TRBV5-6|once|.
TGTGCCAGCAGCTCCCGGGGGGCGCCGGGCTTTGAAAAACTGTTTTTT
CASSSRGAPGFEKLFF
>TRBJ2-7|TRBV30|.|.
TGTGCCTGGAGTAGGGGGATGCCGGTCGAGCAGTACTTC
CAWSRGMPVEQYF
>TRBJ2-2|TRBV6-2/TRBV6-3|.|TRBD2
TGTGCCAGCAGCCGAGGGGGACTAGTGAGACTCCCCGGGGAGCTGTTTTTT
CASSRGGLVRLPGELFF
>TRBJ2-2|TRBV7-9|.|TRBD2
TGTGCCAGCAGCATGGGATCTAGCGGAAACACCGGGGAGCTGTTTTTT
CASSMGSSGNTGELFF
>TRBJ2-2|TRBV7-2|.|.
TGTGCCAGCAGCTTAGGTAGCGCGAACACCGGGGAGCTGTTTTTT
CASSLGSANTGELFF
>TRBJ2-3|TRBV9|.|.
TGTGCCAGCAGCCCCGTGGGAGCGTATTTTTCAGATACGCAGTATTTT
CASSPVGAYFSDTQYF
>TRBJ2-3|TRBV3-1/TRBV3-2|.|TRBD2
TGTGCCAGCAGCCAAGCCCTCGGCGGGAGGGCTCTTCGATCAAGCACAGATACGCAGTATTTT
CASSQALGGRALRSSTDTQYF
>TRBJ1-1|TRBV7-2|.|.
TGTGCCAGCAGCTTAGGACTGTCAGTGACTGAAGCTTTCTTT
CASSLGLSVTEAFF
>TRBJ1-3|TRBV7-8|.|TRBD1
TGTGCCAGCAGTCCACAGGGGGTTGGAAACACCATATATTTT
CASSPQGVGNTIYF
>TRBJ1-4|TRBV5-5|.|TRBD1
TGTGCCAGCAGCTGGAGGGCGACAGGGATCGGTGAAAAACTGTTTTTT
CASSWRATGIGEKLFF
>TRBJ2-5|TRBV5-1|.|TRBD2
TGCGCCAGCAGCTTGGGAGCGGGAGTCCAAGAGACCCAGTACTTC
CASSLGAGVQETQYF
>TRBJ2-7|TRBV19|.|TRBD2
TGTGCCAGCGGAGTAGCGGGAGGGTCCTACGAGCAGTACTTC
CASGVAGGSYEQYF
>TRBJ1-6|TRBV12-5|few|.
TGTGCTAGTTCCCTGGAGGCAGGTCATAATTCACCCCTCCACTTT
CASSLEAGHNSPLHF
>TRBJ1-2|TRBV10-3|.|.
TGTGCCACCGGGGGAGGGCAGGGTGGCTACACCTTC
CATGGGQGGYTF
>TRBJ2-3|TRBV30|.|.
TGTGCCTGGAGTGTTGAGGCGACGCAGTATTTT
CAWSVEATQYF
>TRBJ1-6|TRBV3-1/TRBV3-2|.|TRBD1
TGTGCCAGCAGCCCAAGACAGGGGGCGAGTAATTCACCCCTCCACTTT
CASSPRQGASNSPLHF
>TRBJ1-1|TRBV9|.|TRBD1
TGTGCCAGCAGCCTCGGACAGGGGGTGTCAATGAACACTGAAGCTTTCTTT
CASSLGQGVSMNTEAFF
>TRBJ1-5|TRBV5-1|many|.
TGCGCCAGCAGCTTGGGGTTGGGGGCGCGGCCCCAGCATTTT
CASSLGLGARPQHF
>TRBJ2-2|TRBV5-1|.|TRBD1
TGCGCCAGCAGCTTGGCGGGACAGGGCGCGAACACCGGGGAGCTGTTTTTT
CASSLAGQGANTGELFF
>TRBJ2-7|TRBV2|.|.
TGTGCCAGCAGCAGGGACTTACCCTACGAGCAGTACTTC
CASSRDLPYEQYF
>TRBJ2-3|TRBV27|.|.
TGTGCCAGCAGTCGGCGGAGGACAGATACGCAGTATTTT
CASSRRRTDTQYF
>TRBJ1-2|TRBV5-4|many|TRBD1
TGTGCCAGCAGCTTACCCAGGCGACAGGGAAACTATGGCTACACCTTC
CASSLPRRQGNYGYTF
>TRBJ1-4|TRBV5-4|.|TRBD1
TGTGCCAGCAGCCAGGGGGGTACTAATGAAAAACTGTTTTTT
CASSQGGTNEKLFF
>TRBJ1-5|TRBV10-3|once|TRBD1
TGTGCCATCAGCGAGGGACAGTATAGCAATCAGCCCCAGCATTTT
CAISEGQYSNQPQHF
>TRBJ2-1|TRBV3-1/TRBV3-2|.|TRBD2
TGTGCCAGCAGCCAAACGGGAGGGTACAATGAGCAGTTCTTC
CASSQTGGYNEQFF
>TRBJ2-1|TRBV29-1|once|TRBD2
TGCAGCGTTGAGGGTAGCGGGACCACAGACGGGGTTATGGGATACAATGAGCAGTTCTTC
CSVEGSGTTDGVMGYNEQFF
>TRBJ2-7|TRBV6-5|.|TRBD2
TGTGCCAGCGAACTAGCGGGAGCGGGGGGGCGCGAGCAGTACTTC
CASELAGAGGREQYF
>TRBJ2-3|TRBV16|.|TRBD2
TGTGCCAGCAGCCCTCCCGGGACTAGCGGGAGACCGCAGTATTTT
CASSPPGTSGRPQYF
>TRBJ2-7|TRBV27|.|.
TGTGCCAGCAGTTTGCAGGGCGCGGACGAGCAGTACTTC
CASSLQGADEQYF
>TRBJ2-3|TRBV19|once|TRBD1
TGTGCCAGTAGATGGGAGACAGGGCGAGATACGCAGTATTTT
CASRWETGRDTQYF
>TRBJ1-4|TRBV4-2|.|TRBD1
TGTGCCAGCAGCCAGGCGCCGGACAGGGGAAATGAAAAACTGTTTTTT
CASSQAPDRGNEKLFF
>TRBJ2-7|TRBV7-6|.|TRBD2
TGTGCCAGCAGCTCACGTCCGGGACTAGCGTCCTACGAGCAGTACTTC
CASSSRPGLASYEQYF
>TRBJ2-1|TRBV11-2|.|TRBD2
TGTGCCAGCAGCTCATTTAGCGGGAGAACTTCGTACAATGAGCAGTTCTTC
CASSSFSGRTSYNEQFF
>TRBJ1-2|TRBV2|few|.
TGTGCCAGCAGCCGAGACTCCTATGGCTACACCTTC
CASSRDSYGYTF
>TRBJ1-5|TRBV15|.|.
TGTGCCACCAGCCTCCCTTTGGAGAGGGGGTCCCAGCATTTT
CATSLPLERGSQHF